The count of the clone carrying this T cell receptor (beta chain) is one. The sample belongs to a study of cytomegalovirus exposure and HLA in healthy donors. This PCR relied on a set of 60 Vbeta primers and 13 Jbeta primers. Measured with immunoSEQ multiplex PCR; TCRdb has only the in-frame clones, and not every one. The sample includes about 150,000 clones, around three quarters of them seen just once. This CDR3 contains 14 residues. The V end was cut by 5 bases, the J end by 1 base, with 11 bases between. The germline gives CDR1 PRHDT, CDR2 FYEKMQ (reference sequence). The chain couples TRBV13 to TRBJ2-5; maybe TRBD2 (5 bases). The receptor was isolated from a woman in her forties in good health and CMV-seronegative. Specimen: PBMCs. CDR3 bases: TGTGCCAGCAGCCCCCGGGGAGTCCAAGAGACCCAGTACTTC. Amino acid sequence: CASSPRGVQETQYF.